This T cell receptor beta chain appears in the sequencing data of a study of blood T cell repertoires in COVID-19. CDR3 size: 15 residues. Germline loops: CDR1 SGHKS, CDR2 YYEKEE (reference sequence). After removal of 4 bases from V and 5 bases from J, the junction contained 8 bases not matched to a gene. Measured with immunoSEQ multiplex PCR; TCRdb has only the in-frame clones, and not every one. The data contain roughly 230,000 clones, around 84% of them singletons. The sequence came from a woman aged 50 to 60 who had been exposed to COVID-19. The chain joins TRBV5-5 to TRBJ1-1; 10 positions agree with TRBD1. Input material: PBMCs or T cells enriched from blood (not recorded which). The CDR3 bases are TGTGCCAGCAGCCCCGGGACAGGGGTAGGGACTGAAGCTTTCTTT. This translates into CASSPGTGVGTEAFF.